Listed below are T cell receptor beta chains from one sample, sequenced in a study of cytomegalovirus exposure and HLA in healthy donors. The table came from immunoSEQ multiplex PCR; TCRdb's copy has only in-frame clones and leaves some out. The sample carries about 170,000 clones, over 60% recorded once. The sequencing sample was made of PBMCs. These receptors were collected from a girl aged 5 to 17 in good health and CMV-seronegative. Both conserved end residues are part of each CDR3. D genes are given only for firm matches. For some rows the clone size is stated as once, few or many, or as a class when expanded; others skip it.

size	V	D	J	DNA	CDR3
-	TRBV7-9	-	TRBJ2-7	TGTGCCAGCAGCGTAGAGGGGCATTACGAGCAGTACTTC	CASSVEGHYEQYF
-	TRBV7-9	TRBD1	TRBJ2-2	TGTGCCAGCAGCTCCACAGGGGCCGCGAACACCGGGGAGCTGTTTTTT	CASSSTGAANTGELFF
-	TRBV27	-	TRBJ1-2	TGTGCCAGCAGTACCGGGGGAGGGACACCCCGGGACTATGGCTACACCTTC	CASSTGGGTPRDYGYTF
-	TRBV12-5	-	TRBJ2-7	TGTGCTAGTGGTTTGGGACAGGCTTACGAGCAGTACTTC	CASGLGQAYEQYF
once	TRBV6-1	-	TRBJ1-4	TGTGCCAGCAGTGACCCTAGAGGAGGGATGGTTGAAAAACTGTTTTTT	CASSDPRGGMVEKLFF
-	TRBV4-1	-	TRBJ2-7	TGCGCCAGCAGTTTTCAGGGCCAGGGCTACGAGCAGTACTTC	CASSFQGQGYEQYF
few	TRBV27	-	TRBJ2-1	TGTGCCAGCAGTACTGACAGCAGCTCCTACAATGAGCAGTTCTTC	CASSTDSSSYNEQFF
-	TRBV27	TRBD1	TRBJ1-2	TGTGCCAGCAGTTTCCGGAGGGGGACAGCTCCCTTGGATGGCTACACCTTC	CASSFRRGTAPLDGYTF
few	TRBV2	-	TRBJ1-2	TGTGCCAGCAGGGCATTTACTAACTATGGCTACACCTTC	CASRAFTNYGYTF
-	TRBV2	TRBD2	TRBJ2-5	TGTGCCAGCAGTAATAGCGGGGGAGGAAGTGAGACCCAGTACTTC	CASSNSGGGSETQYF
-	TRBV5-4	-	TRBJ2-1	TGTGCCAGCAGCTGGGGGGGGCATGAGCAGTTCTTC	CASSWGGHEQFF
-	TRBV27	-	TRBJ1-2	TGTGCCAGCGGAGGACTTACTTATGGCTACACCTTC	CASGGLTYGYTF
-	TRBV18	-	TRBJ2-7	TGTGCCAGCTCACCAGGCAGATCCTACGAGCAGTACTTC	CASSPGRSYEQYF
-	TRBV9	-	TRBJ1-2	TGTGCCAGCAGCATTAAGGGGACTTTCTTTACCTTC	CASSIKGTFFTF
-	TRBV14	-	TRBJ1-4	TGTGCCAGCAGCCAAGATCCCCGGGCAGGGCTGTTTTTT	CASSQDPRAGLFF
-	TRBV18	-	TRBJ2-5	TGTGCCAGCTCACCCACCATGGCTCGGGAAAAGACCCAGTACTTC	CASSPTMAREKTQYF
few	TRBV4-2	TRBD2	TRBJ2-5	TGTGCCAGCAGCCAAGAGACTGGCGGGGGGGCCGAGACCCAGTACTTC	CASSQETGGGAETQYF